The present TCR beta chain was sequenced within a study of cytomegalovirus exposure and HLA in healthy donors. About the research overall: Later analysis reported that the 110 or so validation repertoires shared the platform of the approximately 620 first-cohort repertoires.

The method was immunoSEQ multiplex PCR; TCRdb's version includes in-frame clones alone and lacks a portion of them. The table shows approximately 180,000 clones, with about 82% occurring only once. Trimming took 5 bases from V and 1 from J; bases not matched to a gene: 8. CDR1 and CDR2 from the germline V gene are LNHNV and YYDKDF (reference sequence). This CDR3 region has 16 residues. Study-wide results and caveats: In vitro work confirmed that a few CMV-associated chains recognize CMV antigens. The study designated around 150 TCR beta chains cytomegalovirus-associated. Usually a TCR sequence was rare, but some public TCRs were found in many donors.

About this clone itself: What it binds is unknown.

The TCR comes from a woman aged 18-30 years in good health and CMV-seronegative. Sequencing input: PBMCs. The chain employs TRBV15 and TRBJ1-5, with 7 nucleotides matching TRBD1. For the CDR3, the DNA is TGTGCCACCAGCGCCCACCGGGACAGAAGCAATCAGCCCCAGCATTTT. Encoded protein: CATSAHRDRSNQPQHF.